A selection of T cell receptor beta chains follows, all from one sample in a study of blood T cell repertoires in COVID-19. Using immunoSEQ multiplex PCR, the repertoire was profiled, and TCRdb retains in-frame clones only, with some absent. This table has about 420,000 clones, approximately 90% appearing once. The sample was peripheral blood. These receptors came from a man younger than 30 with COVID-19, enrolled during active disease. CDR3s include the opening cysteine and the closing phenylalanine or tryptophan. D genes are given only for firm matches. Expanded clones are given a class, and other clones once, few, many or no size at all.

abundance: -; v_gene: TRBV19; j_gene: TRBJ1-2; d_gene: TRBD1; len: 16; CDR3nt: TGTGCCAGCAGGGACAGGGGGCGATCGGGCTACTATGGCTACACCTTC; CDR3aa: CASRDRGRSGYYGYTF
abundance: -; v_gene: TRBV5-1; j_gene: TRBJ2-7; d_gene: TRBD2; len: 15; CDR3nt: TGCGCCAGCAGCTTGGGACTAGCGGGACGGTACGAGCAGTACTTC; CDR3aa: CASSLGLAGRYEQYF
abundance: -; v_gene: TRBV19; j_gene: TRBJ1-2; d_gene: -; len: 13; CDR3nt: TGTGCCAGTAGTCCGACAGGACCCTATGGCTACACCTTC; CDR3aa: CASSPTGPYGYTF
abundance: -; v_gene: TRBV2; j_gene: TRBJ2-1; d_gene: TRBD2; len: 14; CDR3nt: TGTGCCAGCAGGGGACTAGCGGGAGTTAATGAGCAGTTCTTC; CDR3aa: CASRGLAGVNEQFF
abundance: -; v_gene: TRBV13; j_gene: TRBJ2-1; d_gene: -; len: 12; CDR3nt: TGTGCCAGCAGCCCGTCCCCGGGTGAGCAGTTCTTC; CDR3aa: CASSPSPGEQFF
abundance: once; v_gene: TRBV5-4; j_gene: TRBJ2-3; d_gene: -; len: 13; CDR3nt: TGTGCCAGCAGCCAACAAAGCACAGATACGCAGTATTTT; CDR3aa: CASSQQSTDTQYF
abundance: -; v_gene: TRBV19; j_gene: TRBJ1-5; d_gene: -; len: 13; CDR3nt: TGTGCCAGTACAGGCAGGGGTAATCAGCCCCAGCATTTT; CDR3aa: CASTGRGNQPQHF
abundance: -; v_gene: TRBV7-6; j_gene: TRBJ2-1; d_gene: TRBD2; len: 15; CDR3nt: TGTGCCAGCAGCCCAACCGGGGGGTCTTACAATGAGCAGTTCTTC; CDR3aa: CASSPTGGSYNEQFF
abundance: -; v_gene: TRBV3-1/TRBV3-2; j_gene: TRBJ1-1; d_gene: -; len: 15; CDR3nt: TGTGCCAGCAGCCAAGGACAGCTGTTGAACACTGAAGCTTTCTTT; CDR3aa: CASSQGQLLNTEAFF
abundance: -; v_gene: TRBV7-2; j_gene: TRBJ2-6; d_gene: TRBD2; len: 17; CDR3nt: TGTGCCAGCAGCCTACTAGCGGGAGCTTCCGGGGCCAACGTCCTGACTTTC; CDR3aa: CASSLLAGASGANVLTF
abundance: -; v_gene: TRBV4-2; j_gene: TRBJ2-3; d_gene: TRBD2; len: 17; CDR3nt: TGTGCCAGCAGCCAAGAGGTAGCGGGGGGGAAGGCAGATACGCAGTATTTT; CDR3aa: CASSQEVAGGKADTQYF
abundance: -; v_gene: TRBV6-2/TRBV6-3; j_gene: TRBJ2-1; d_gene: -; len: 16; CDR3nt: TGTGCCAGCAGTTACTATGGGGCAGCCTCCTACAATGAGCAGTTCTTC; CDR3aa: CASSYYGAASYNEQFF
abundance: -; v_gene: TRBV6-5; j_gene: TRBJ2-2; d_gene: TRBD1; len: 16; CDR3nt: TGTGCCAGCAGTTACCGTGGGGGACAGGGTACCGGGGAGCTGTTTTTT; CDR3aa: CASSYRGGQGTGELFF
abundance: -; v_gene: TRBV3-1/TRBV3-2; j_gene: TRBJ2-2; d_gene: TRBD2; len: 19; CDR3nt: TGTGCCAGCAGCCAAGTCGGGACTAGCGGGAGGACCAACACCGGGGAGCTGTTTTTT; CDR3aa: CASSQVGTSGRTNTGELFF
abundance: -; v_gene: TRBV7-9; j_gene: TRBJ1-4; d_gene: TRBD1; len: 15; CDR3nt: TGTGCCAGCAACCGTGGACAGGGAAGGAATGAAAAACTGTTTTTT; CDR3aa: CASNRGQGRNEKLFF